The sample holds a few counts of the clone carrying this T cell receptor (beta chain). As yet, its antigen is unknown. This sample is part of a study of T-cell memory formation after mild COVID-19. Study-wide background: In these data, TCR clusters were largely donor specific. Overall study findings and caveats: A second wave expanding day 15 to 37 was CD4+-biased; contracting clones were balanced. Contracting CD8+ clones were enriched in EMRA, CD4+ mainly in CM and EM.

With 5 bases clipped from V and 9 bases from J, the junction kept 7 bases outside the gene matches. The CDR3 runs to 15 residues. CDR1 is SGHNT and CDR2 is YENEEA in the germline V gene. Employing constant-segment primers, 5'RACE generated TCR alpha and TCR beta cDNA libraries bearing sample barcodes and UMIs. Each CDR3 protein is one row after TCRdb ran MiXCR on the 5' RACE reads. This table has approximately 290,000 distinct CDR3 sequences, 7.5% to 9.5% appearing once. The V gene is TRBV11-3, the J gene TRBJ2-1; TRBD2 matches at 13 bases. The source material was PBMCs or a T cell subset sorted from them (not recorded which). The sequence was obtained from a man aged 18-30 years who had mild COVID-19 (a few samples of this study predate the infection). Cell type and time point are not known. The CDR3 spells CASSITSGGASEQFF. For the CDR3, the DNA is TGTGCCAGCAGCATCACTAGCGGGGGGGCCTCTGAGCAGTTCTTC.